This T cell receptor beta chain originates from a study of CD8 T cells in ankylosing spondylitis. TCRdb reprocessed the 5' RACE reads via MiXCR and lists one record per CDR3 protein. The repertoire holds approximately 150,000 distinct CDR3 sequences, with approximately 44% as singletons. Comment on this clonotype: The antigen remains undetermined.

Study results and limitations: One TCR beta motif, made up of under ten highly homologous variants, appeared characteristic of ankylosing spondylitis blood. There was reportedly significant enrichment of clones that were disease-linked in matched ankylosing spondylitis synovial fluid.

V shed 2 bases and J 4 bases; nucleotides not matched to a gene: 5. CDR3 size: 15 residues. The J gene is TRBJ1-5, the V gene TRBV12-3 or TRBV12-4; 7 bases match TRBD1. This receptor was obtained from a male donor with ankylosing spondylitis. The sequenced sample was synovial fluid, either unsorted or a sorted T cell fraction (not recorded which). CDR3 region: CASSLTGDWNQPQHF. DNA for the CDR3: TGTGCCAGCAGTTTAACAGGGGATTGGAATCAGCCCCAGCATTTT.